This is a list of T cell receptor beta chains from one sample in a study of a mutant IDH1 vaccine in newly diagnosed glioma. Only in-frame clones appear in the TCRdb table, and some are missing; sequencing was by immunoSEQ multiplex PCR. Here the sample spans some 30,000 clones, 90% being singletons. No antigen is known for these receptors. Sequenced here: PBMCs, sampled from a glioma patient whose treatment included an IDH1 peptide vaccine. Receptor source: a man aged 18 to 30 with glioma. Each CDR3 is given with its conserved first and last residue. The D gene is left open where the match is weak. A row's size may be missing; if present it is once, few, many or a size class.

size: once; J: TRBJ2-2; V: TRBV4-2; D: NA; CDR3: CASSPGLVNTGELFF; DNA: TGTGCCAGCAGCCCTGGGCTGGTTAACACCGGGGAGCTGTTTTTT
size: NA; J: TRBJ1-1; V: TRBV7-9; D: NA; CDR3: CASSSRGTAGNTEAFF; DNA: TGTGCCAGCAGCTCAAGGGGGACCGCGGGGAACACTGAAGCTTTCTTT
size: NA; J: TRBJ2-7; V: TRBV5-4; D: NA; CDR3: CASSGRGYEQYF; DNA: TGTGCCAGCAGCGGCAGGGGCTACGAGCAGTACTTC
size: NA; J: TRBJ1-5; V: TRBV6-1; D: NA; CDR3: CATTGHPSNQPQHF; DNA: TGTGCCACTACGGGACACCCTAGCAATCAGCCCCAGCATTTT
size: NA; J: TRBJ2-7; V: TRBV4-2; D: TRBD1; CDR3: CASSQEGQGSYEQYF; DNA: TGTGCCAGCAGCCAAGAGGGACAGGGCTCCTACGAGCAGTACTTC
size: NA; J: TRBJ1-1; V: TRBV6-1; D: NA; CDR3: CALGAGGTNTEAFF; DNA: TGTGCCCTTGGGGCGGGGGGGACGAACACTGAAGCTTTCTTT
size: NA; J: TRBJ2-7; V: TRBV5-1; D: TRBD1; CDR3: CASRPGTASYEQYF; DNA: TGCGCCAGCAGACCTGGGACAGCCTCCTACGAGCAGTACTTC
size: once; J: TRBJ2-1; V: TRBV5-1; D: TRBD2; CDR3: CASSLALSAGRDEQFF; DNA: TGCGCCAGCAGCTTGGCCTTGTCGGCAGGGAGGGATGAGCAGTTCTTC
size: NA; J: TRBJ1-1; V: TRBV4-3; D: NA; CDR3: CASSQGSEYTEAFF; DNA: TGCGCCAGCAGCCAAGGGAGTGAATACACTGAAGCTTTCTTT
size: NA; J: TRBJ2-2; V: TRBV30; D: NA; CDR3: CAWSVMQGIGELFF; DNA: TGTGCCTGGAGTGTTATGCAGGGGATCGGGGAGCTGTTTTTT
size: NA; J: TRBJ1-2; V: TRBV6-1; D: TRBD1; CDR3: CASSALDRAGYGYTF; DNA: TGTGCCAGCAGTGCCCTGGACAGGGCGGGCTATGGCTACACCTTC
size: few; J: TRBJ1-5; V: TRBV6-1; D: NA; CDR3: CASSGPGNVFGQPQHF; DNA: TGTGCCAGCAGTGGGCCGGGGAATGTTTTCGGTCAGCCCCAGCATTTT
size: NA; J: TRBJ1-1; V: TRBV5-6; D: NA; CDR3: CASSPIRNTEAFF; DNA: TGTGCCAGCAGCCCGATAAGGAACACTGAAGCTTTCTTT
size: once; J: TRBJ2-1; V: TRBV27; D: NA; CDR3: CASSSPHNEQFF; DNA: TGTGCCAGCAGTTCCCCCCACAATGAGCAGTTCTTC
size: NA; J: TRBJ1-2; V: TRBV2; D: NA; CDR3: CASSEGLGGGYTF; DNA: TGTGCCAGCAGTGAAGGATTAGGGGGAGGCTACACCTTC
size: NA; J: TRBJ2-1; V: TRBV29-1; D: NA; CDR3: CSVEGGQGRISSYNEQFF; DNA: TGCAGCGTTGAGGGGGGCCAGGGGCGGATTAGCTCCTACAATGAGCAGTTCTTC
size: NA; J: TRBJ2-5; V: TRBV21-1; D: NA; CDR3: CASSKSDSPYDQYF; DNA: TGTGCCAGCAGCAAAAGCGACAGCCCTTACGACCAGTACTTC
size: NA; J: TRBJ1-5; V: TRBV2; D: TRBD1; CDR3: CASRTGTGDNQPQHF; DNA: TGTGCCAGCAGAACCGGGACAGGGGACAATCAGCCCCAGCATTTT
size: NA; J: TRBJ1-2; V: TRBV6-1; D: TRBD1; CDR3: CASSGFDRGRDGYTF; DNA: TGTGCCAGCAGTGGATTCGACAGGGGGCGCGATGGCTACACCTTC
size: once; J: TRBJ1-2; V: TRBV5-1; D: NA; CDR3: CASSAKQGAYYGYTF; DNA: TGCGCCAGCAGCGCCAAACAGGGAGCTTACTATGGCTACACCTTC
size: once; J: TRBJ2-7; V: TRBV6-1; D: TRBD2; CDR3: CASSERTSGSSEQYF; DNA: TGTGCCAGCAGTGAAAGGACTAGCGGGAGTTCCGAGCAGTACTTC
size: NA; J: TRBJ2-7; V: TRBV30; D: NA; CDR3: CAWNRDSPYEQYF; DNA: TGTGCCTGGAATAGGGACTCCCCCTACGAGCAGTACTTC
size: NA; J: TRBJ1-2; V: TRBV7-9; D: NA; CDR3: CASSLVAASGYGYTF; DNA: TGTGCCAGCAGCTTAGTAGCCGCTAGTGGCTATGGCTACACCTTC
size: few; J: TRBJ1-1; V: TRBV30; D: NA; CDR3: CAWSVGGGTEAFF; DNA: TGTGCCTGGAGTGTCGGCGGGGGCACTGAAGCTTTCTTT
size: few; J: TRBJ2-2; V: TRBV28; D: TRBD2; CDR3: CASSLFDLAGGPGELFF; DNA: TGTGCCAGCAGTTTATTCGACTTAGCGGGAGGGCCTGGGGAGCTGTTTTTT
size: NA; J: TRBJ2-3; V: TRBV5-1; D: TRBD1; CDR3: CASSADRASTDTQYF; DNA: TGCGCCAGCAGCGCCGACAGGGCTAGCACAGATACGCAGTATTTT
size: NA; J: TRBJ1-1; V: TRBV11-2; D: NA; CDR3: CASSSPMTNVAFF; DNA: TGTGCCAGCAGCTCCCCTATGACGAATGTAGCTTTCTTT
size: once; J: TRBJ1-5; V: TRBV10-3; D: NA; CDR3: CAISGMGGNQPQHF; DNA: TGTGCCATCAGTGGAATGGGGGGAAATCAGCCCCAGCATTTT
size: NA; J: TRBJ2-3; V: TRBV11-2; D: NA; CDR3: CASSLSDLTDTQYF; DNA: TGTGCCAGCAGCTTATCCGACTTAACAGATACGCAGTATTTT
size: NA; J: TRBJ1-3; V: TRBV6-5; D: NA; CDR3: CASSLDRGNTIYF; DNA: TGTGCCAGCAGCCTAGACAGGGGAAACACCATATATTTT
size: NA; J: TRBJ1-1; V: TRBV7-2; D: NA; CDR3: CASSPQRTEAFF; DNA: TGTGCCAGCAGCCCCCAGAGAACTGAAGCTTTCTTT
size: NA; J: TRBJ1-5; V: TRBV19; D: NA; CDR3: CASSRTASINQPQHF; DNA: TGTGCCAGTAGTCGGACGGCTTCTATCAATCAGCCCCAGCATTTT
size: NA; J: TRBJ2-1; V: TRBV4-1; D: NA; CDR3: CASSQASGSRNEQFF; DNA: TGCGCCAGCAGCCAAGCTTCAGGGAGCCGCAATGAGCAGTTCTTC
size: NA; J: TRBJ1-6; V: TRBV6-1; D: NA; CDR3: CASSDIEDSPLHF; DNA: TGTGCCAGCAGCGACATTGAGGATTCACCCCTCCACTTT
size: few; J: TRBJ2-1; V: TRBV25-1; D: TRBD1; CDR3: CASSADRPAYNEQFF; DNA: TGTGCCAGCAGTGCGGACAGGCCGGCCTACAATGAGCAGTTCTTC
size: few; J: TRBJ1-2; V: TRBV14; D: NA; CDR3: CASSHTRAYGYTF; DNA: TGTGCCAGCAGCCACACAAGGGCCTATGGCTACACCTTC
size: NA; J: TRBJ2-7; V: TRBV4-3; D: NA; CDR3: CASSQERNLYEQYF; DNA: TGCGCCAGCAGCCAAGAGCGGAACTTATACGAGCAGTACTTC
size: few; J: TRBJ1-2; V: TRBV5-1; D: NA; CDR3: CASSWGVRDGYTF; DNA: TGCGCCAGCAGCTGGGGGGTCAGGGACGGCTACACCTTC
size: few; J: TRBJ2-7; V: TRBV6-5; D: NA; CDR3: CASGPTYEQYF; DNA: TGTGCCAGCGGTCCGACCTACGAGCAGTACTTC
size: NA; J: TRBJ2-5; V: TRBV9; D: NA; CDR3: CASSVATGTSETQYF; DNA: TGTGCCAGCAGCGTAGCTACAGGGACGTCAGAGACCCAGTACTTC
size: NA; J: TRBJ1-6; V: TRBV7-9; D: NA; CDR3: CASSPGGPRFSPLHF; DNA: TGTGCCAGCAGCCCTGGCGGGCCCAGGTTTTCACCCCTCCACTTT
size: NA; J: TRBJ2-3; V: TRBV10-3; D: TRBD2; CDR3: CAISGTSTDTQYF; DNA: TGTGCCATCAGCGGGACTAGTACAGATACGCAGTATTTT
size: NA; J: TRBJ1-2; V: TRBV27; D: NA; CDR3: CASSSIRGKQHGYTF; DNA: TGTGCCAGCAGTTCAATACGGGGGAAGCAGCATGGCTACACCTTC
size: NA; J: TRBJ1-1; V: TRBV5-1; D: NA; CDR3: CASSTSVRGLMNTEAFF; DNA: TGCGCCAGCAGCACCTCGGTCAGGGGACTCATGAACACTGAAGCTTTCTTT
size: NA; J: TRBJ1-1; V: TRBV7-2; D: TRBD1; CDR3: CASSSPGQGAEAFF; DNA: TGTGCCAGCAGCTCTCCGGGACAGGGGGCTGAAGCTTTCTTT
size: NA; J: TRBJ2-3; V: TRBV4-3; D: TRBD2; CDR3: CASSPLEAGGGDTQYF; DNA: TGCGCCAGCAGCCCCCTGGAGGCGGGAGGGGGGGATACGCAGTATTTT
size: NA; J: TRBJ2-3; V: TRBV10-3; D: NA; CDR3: CAISTTGGGTDTQYF; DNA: TGTGCCATCAGTACTACAGGGGGAGGGACAGATACGCAGTATTTT
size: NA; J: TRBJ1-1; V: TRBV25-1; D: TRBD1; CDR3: CASSGTGVAEAFF; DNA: TGTGCCAGCAGTGGGACAGGGGTCGCTGAAGCTTTCTTT
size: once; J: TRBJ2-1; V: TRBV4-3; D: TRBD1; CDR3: CASSQGGGWAYNEQFF; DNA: TGCGCCAGCAGCCAAGGAGGGGGCTGGGCCTACAATGAGCAGTTCTTC
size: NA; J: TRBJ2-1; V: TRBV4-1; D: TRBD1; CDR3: CASSQGWAGQADPNEQFF; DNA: TGCGCCAGCAGCCAAGGATGGGCCGGACAGGCGGATCCAAATGAGCAGTTCTTC
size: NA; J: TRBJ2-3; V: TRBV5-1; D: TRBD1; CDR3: CASSPRDSGSAQYF; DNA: TGCGCCAGCAGCCCTAGGGACAGTGGTAGCGCGCAGTATTTT
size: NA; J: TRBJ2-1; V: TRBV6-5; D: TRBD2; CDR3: CASRLAGGPGEQFF; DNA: TGTGCCAGCAGGTTAGCGGGAGGGCCGGGGGAGCAGTTCTTC
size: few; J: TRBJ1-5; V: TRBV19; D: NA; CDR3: CASSGQRDQPQHF; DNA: TGTGCCAGTAGCGGACAGCGCGATCAGCCCCAGCATTTT
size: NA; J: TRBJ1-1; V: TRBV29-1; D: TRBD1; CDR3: CSVATGGANTEAFF; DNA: TGCAGCGTGGCCACAGGGGGCGCGAACACTGAAGCTTTCTTT
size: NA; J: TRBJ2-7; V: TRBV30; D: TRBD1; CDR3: CAWSVGQGAYEQYF; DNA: TGTGCCTGGAGTGTAGGGCAGGGGGCTTACGAGCAGTACTTC
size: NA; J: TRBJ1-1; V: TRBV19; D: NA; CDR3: CASSMLPGGEAFF; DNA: TGTGCCAGTAGTATGCTCCCGGGGGGAGAAGCTTTCTTT
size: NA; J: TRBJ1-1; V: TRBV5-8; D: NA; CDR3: CASSFVRDTEAFF; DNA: TGTGCCAGCAGCTTTGTCAGAGACACTGAAGCTTTCTTT
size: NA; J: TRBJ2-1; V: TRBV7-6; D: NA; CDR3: CASRAASYNEQFF; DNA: TGTGCCAGTCGCGCGGCCTCCTACAATGAGCAGTTCTTC
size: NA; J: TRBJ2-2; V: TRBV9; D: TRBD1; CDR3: CASSASPGTGLTGELFF; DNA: TGTGCCAGCAGCGCGTCTCCCGGGACAGGGCTTACCGGGGAGCTGTTTTTT